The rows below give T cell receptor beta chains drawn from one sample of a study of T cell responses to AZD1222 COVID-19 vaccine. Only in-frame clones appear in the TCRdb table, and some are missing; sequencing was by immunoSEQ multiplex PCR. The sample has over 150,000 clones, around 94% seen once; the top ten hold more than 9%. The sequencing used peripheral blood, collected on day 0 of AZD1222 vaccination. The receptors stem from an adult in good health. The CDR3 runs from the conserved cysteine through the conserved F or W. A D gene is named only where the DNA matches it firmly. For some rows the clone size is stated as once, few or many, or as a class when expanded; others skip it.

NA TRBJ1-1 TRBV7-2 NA TGTGCCAGCAGCGGGACGGTGAACACTGAAGCTTTCTTT CASSGTVNTEAFF
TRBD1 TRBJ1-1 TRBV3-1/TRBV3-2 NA TGTGCCAGCAGCCCAACAGACGAGGGGACAGTTGAAGCTTTCTTT CASSPTDEGTVEAFF
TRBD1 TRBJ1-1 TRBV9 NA TGTGCCAGCAGCGCAGGGGGCGGCACTGAAGCTTTCTTT CASSAGGGTEAFF
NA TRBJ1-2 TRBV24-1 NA TGTGCCACCAGTGCTTCCAGGACAGACGATGGCTACACCTTC CATSASRTDDGYTF
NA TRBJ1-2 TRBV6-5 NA TGTGCCAGCAGTTACTCCGGGGGCCTAGGCTACACCTTC CASSYSGGLGYTF
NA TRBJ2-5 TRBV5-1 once TGCGCCAGCAGCTTGACTAGTTTACGAGAGACCCAGTACTTC CASSLTSLRETQYF
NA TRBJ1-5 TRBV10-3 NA TGTGCCATCAGTGAATCGTTCAGCTTACAAAATCAGCCCCAGCATTTT CAISESFSLQNQPQHF
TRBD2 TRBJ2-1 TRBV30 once TGTGCCTGGAGTTCTGGTAGCGGGAGGCCCAGCTCCTACAATGAGCAGTTCTTC CAWSSGSGRPSSYNEQFF
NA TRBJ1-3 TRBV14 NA TGTGCCAGCAGCCCACGGACCTCTGGAAACACCATATATTTT CASSPRTSGNTIYF
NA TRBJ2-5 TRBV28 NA TGTGCCAGCAGTTTAATCTCAATAGGGACAGAGACCCAGTACTTC CASSLISIGTETQYF
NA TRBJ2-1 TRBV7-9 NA TGTGCCAGCAGCTTAGTCTTGAGCTCCTACAATGAGCAGTTCTTC CASSLVLSSYNEQFF
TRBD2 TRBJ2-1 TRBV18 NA TGTGCCAGCTCAACGGGACTAGCGGCGGAGCGTGAGCAGTTCTTC CASSTGLAAEREQFF
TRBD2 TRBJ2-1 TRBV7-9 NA TGTGCCAGCAGCTTAGCGACTAGCATGTGGTCCCACAATGAGCAGTTCTTC CASSLATSMWSHNEQFF
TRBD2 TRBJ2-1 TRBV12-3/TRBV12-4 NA TGTGCCAGCAGTTTGGGCGGGGGAAATGAGCAGTTCTTC CASSLGGGNEQFF
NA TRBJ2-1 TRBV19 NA TGTGCCAGTAGTATAGATCGGTGGTATGAGCAGTTCTTC CASSIDRWYEQFF
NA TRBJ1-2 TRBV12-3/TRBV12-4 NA TGTGCCAGCAGCCTCAAATATGGCTACACCTTC CASSLKYGYTF
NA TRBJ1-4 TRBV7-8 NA TGTGCCAGCAGCTTAGCCAGGGTCTTCAGGACTACAACTAATGAAAAACTGTTTTTT CASSLARVFRTTTNEKLFF
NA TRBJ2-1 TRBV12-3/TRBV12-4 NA TGTGCCAGCACCATCCCGTACAATGAGCAGTTCTTC CASTIPYNEQFF
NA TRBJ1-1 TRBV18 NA TGTGCCAGCTCACCATCAGGCGGAAACACTGAAGCTTTCTTT CASSPSGGNTEAFF
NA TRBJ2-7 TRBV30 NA TGTGCCTGGAGTTTGGGGGTTAGGTACGAGCAGTACTTC CAWSLGVRYEQYF
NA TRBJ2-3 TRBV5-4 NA TGTGCCAGCAGCTTCTCATCAGATACGCAGTATTTT CASSFSSDTQYF
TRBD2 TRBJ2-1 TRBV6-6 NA TGTGCCAGCAGTCGAGGTCTTCGTGGGAGGGCTATAATAGACGAGCAGTTCTTC CASSRGLRGRAIIDEQFF
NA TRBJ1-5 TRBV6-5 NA TGTGCCAGCAGGGCAGCAGGGGTGTCGGTCCAGCCCCAGCATTTT CASRAAGVSVQPQHF
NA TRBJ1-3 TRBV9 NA TGTGCCAGCAGCCTAGGGGGGGCTCACTCTGGAAACACCATATATTTT CASSLGGAHSGNTIYF